This TCR beta chain was profiled in a study of blood T cell repertoires in COVID-19. At the level of the study: From the United States, Italy and Spain came samples of acute and convalescent COVID-19.

This CDR3 has 17 residues. V was pared by 4 bases and J by 4 bases, with 17 bases of the junction left unmatched. Germline V CDR1 and CDR2: SQVTM, ANQGSEA. The table came from immunoSEQ multiplex PCR; TCRdb's copy has only in-frame clones and leaves some out. This table holds nearly 110,000 clones, approximately 89% found once. The sample was peripheral blood. The TCR sequence derives from a man aged 50-60 years with active or convalescent COVID-19. V usage is TRBV29-1 and J usage is TRBJ2-3, with TRBD2 matching 7 bases. This chain's CDR3 is CSVGGGEGPFEADTQYF. DNA for the CDR3: TGCAGCGTTGGGGGAGGGGAGGGCCCGTTTGAGGCAGATACGCAGTATTTT.